The entry below describes one T cell receptor beta chain. Only a few counts were recorded for this clone. Its antigen is currently not known. Base qualities are not recorded, but no much larger clone differs from it by a single base. This entry belongs to a study of beta chain features in type 1 diabetes (dated by TCRdb to 2016 to 2019). Regarding the complete study: No differences in mean age, gender distribution, total cell number or subset yield were found between patients and healthy donors. A total of around 110,000,000 sorted cells were examined across all samples, and RNA yield correlated strongly with the number of cells per subset. In the study, TCRB repertoires of sorted circulating CD4+ T cell subsets from recently diagnosed type 1 diabetes patients were compared with those of matched healthy donors. Regulatory and stem cell-like memory subsets were isolated from only 8 patients and roughly 8 healthy donors, whereas naive and central memory subsets came from all 30 or so donors.

The entire isolated RNA was reverse transcribed using the High Capacity cDNA Reverse Transcription Kit, and thus expressed TCRB transcripts were sequenced. Deep immunoSEQ sequencing was applied to naive, central memory and regulatory T cell samples, giving an average of approximately 4 million total reads per sample. Sorted cells were lysed in RLT buffer, and RNA was extracted using DNase-treated RNeasy Micro or Mini kits according to cell number. To prevent cross-contamination, every cell subset was processed on its own, while patient and healthy donor samples were processed together. Using the immunoSEQ multiplex PCR, TCRB sequences were amplified from cDNA into 87-bp fragments spanning the CDR3 region. The amplicons were sequenced using the Illumina HiSeq platform. The authors processed their data as follows. Synthetic template baselines were used to correct PCR bias computationally, reads within Hamming distance 2 were collapsed, and singletons that could not be merged were discarded. Reads were aligned against IMGT so that V, D and J genes, CDR3 length and insertions or deletions at six rearrangement sites could be assigned. Clonotype counts were normalized to sorted cell number within each subset before computing true diversity and Gini coefficients with the tcR R package. The overlap coefficient, calculated on TCRB nucleotide sequences, was used to measure repertoire sharing. As a proxy for the pre-selection repertoire, out-of-frame TCRB sequences from naive cells were analyzed. This immuneACCESS table, as held by TCRdb, lists in-frame sequences with V and J called but not all clones. Of the missing ones, under half trace to an unresolved V gene in checked studies; the others have no known cause. V, J and clone size are those of that table, while D and trimming were read from the DNA. The sample profile shows some 700,000 clones; 13% of them were found once. In total, the top ten clones hold approximately 0.021% of the sample.

Each donor gave one peripheral blood draw, averaging approximately 120 mL, which was collected into heparinised tubes. Using a panel that included CD45RO, CCR7, CD25, CD127, CD95 and CD27, naive, central memory, regulatory and stem cell-like memory CD4+ T cells were sorted on a BD FACSAria II. Every sorted population had a purity above 95%. Right away, PBMCs were isolated by Lymphoprep density gradient centrifugation and were stained directly, with no culture step. Samples were stained and sorted in pairs, with one healthy donor and one patient per experiment, so that batch effects were minimized. Paper-wide results and their limitations: Patients with type 1 diabetes made fewer insertions and deleted more nucleotides at VDJ recombination sites, implying thymic rearrangement abnormalities. Naive, central memory and regulatory TCRB repertoires appeared more similar among patients than among healthy donors. Only small numbers of individuals were included in the HLA sub-analyses, which left unresolved whether HLA type had any influence on TCRB rearrangement. Type 1 diabetes patients showed a moderate but significant shortening of TCRB CDR3 length in all four CD4+ subsets. Shorter templates might be favored by PCR, yet because patient and control samples were amplified and corrected together, any such skew would affect both groups equally. Because cDNA was sequenced instead of genomic DNA, highly expressing activated cells could be over-represented, though the groups showed no difference in activation or CD3 levels.

Measured from the cysteine to the phenylalanine, the CDR3 is 14 residues long. The only DNA kept is the CDR3, 42 bases in frame from the first base. As encoded in the germline V gene, CDR1 is SGHVS while CDR2 is FNYEAQ. Trimming costs V 1 base and J 4 bases, and their ends lie 7 bases apart. Sequenced input: naive CD4+ T cells from blood. This specimen's cell subset or site label, interpreted: true naive CD4+ T cells. The clonotype comes from a man between 18 and 35 years old with type 1 diabetes. The V gene is TRBV7-6 and the J gene is TRBJ1-4; the D gene cannot be named for sure. The nucleotide sequence reads as follows: TGTGCCAGCAGCTTAGGGACCCATAATGAAAAACTGTTTTTT. This encodes CASSLGTHNEKLFF.